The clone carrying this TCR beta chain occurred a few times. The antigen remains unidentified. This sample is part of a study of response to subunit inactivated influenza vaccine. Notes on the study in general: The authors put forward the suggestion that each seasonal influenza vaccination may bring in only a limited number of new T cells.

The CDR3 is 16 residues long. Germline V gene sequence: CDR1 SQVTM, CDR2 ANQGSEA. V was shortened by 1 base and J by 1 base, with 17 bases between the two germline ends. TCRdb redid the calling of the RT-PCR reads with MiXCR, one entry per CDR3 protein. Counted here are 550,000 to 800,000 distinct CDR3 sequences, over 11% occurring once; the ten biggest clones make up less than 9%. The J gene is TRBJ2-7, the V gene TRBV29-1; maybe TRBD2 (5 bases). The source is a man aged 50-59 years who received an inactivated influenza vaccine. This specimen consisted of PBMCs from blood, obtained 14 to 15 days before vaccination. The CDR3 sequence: CSVEGLHPGSSYEQYF. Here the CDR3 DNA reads TGCAGCGTTGAAGGTTTGCATCCGGGGAGTTCCTACGAGCAGTACTTC.